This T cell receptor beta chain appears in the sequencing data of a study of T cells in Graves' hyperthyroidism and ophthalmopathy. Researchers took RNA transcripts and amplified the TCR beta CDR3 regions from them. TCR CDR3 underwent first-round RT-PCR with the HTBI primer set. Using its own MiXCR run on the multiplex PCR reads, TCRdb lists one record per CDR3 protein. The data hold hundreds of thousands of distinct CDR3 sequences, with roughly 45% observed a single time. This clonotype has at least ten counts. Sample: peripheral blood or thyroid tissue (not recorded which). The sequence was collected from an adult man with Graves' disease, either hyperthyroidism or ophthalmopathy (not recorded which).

The CDR3 loop is CASSPTGWDSPLHF. In DNA form, the CDR3 reads TGTGCCAGCAGTCCCACGGGGTGGGATTCACCCCTCCACTTT. J is TRBJ1-6 and V is TRBV12-3 or TRBV12-4; D remains unclear. The CDR3 spans 14 residues. Trimming shortened V by 5 bases and J by 8 bases, and 13 bases separated the two germline ends.